What follows are 2 T cell receptor beta chains derived from one specimen sequenced in a study of Graves' ophthalmopathy and Graves' hyperthyroidism. Beta-chain TCR CDR3 regions were amplified from RNA transcripts. HTBI primers were used in a first-round RT-PCR, which preceded a second-round multiplex PCR. TCRdb fed the multiplex PCR reads into MiXCR, producing one record per CDR3 protein. This sample has about 400,000 distinct CDR3 sequences; around a fifth occur once, and the top ten carry more than 2.5%. Sequenced material: peripheral blood. The receptors shown here come from a woman under 30 with stable Graves' hyperthyroidism.

This clonotype was seen repeatedly, ten times or more. V and J are TRBV11-2 and TRBJ2-7; unclear D gene. The CDR3 has 15 amino acids. Germline lookup yields CDR1 SGHAT and CDR2 FQNNGV. Trimming took 5 bases from V and 0 from J, leaving 14 bases between them. The CDR3 region has the DNA TGTGCCAGCAGCCCCTTAAGAAGTCTCTCCTACGAGCAGTACTTC. It encodes CASSPLRSLSYEQYF.

This clonotype occurred many times. This sequence joins TRBV11-2 and TRBJ1-2; no reliable D call. The V end was cut by 2 bases, the J end by 4 bases, with 5 bases between. The CDR3 extends over 12 amino acids. Germline-derived CDR1 and CDR2 are SGHAT and FQNNGV. This CDR3 reads CASSLTVYGYTF. DNA for the CDR3: TGTGCCAGCAGCTTAACTGTCTATGGCTACACCTTC.